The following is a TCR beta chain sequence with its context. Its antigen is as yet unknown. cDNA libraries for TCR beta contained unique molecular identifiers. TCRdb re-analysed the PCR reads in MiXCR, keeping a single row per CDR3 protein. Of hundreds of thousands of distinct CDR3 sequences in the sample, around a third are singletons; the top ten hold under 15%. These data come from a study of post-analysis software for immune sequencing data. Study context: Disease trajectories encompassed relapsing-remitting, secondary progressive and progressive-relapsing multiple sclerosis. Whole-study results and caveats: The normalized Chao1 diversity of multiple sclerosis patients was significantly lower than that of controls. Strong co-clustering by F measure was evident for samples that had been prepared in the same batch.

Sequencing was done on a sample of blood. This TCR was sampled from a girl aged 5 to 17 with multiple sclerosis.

For the CDR3, the DNA is TGTGCCAGCAGCGTAGGTTGGTCGGAGACCCAGTACTTC. Its translation is CASSVGWSETQYF. The chain employs TRBV9 and TRBJ2-5; D not certain. The ends were cut back, 0 bases at V and 5 bases at J, with 8 bases in the middle. The CDR3 spans 13 residues. Per germline, CDR1 SGDLS and CDR2 YYNGEE.